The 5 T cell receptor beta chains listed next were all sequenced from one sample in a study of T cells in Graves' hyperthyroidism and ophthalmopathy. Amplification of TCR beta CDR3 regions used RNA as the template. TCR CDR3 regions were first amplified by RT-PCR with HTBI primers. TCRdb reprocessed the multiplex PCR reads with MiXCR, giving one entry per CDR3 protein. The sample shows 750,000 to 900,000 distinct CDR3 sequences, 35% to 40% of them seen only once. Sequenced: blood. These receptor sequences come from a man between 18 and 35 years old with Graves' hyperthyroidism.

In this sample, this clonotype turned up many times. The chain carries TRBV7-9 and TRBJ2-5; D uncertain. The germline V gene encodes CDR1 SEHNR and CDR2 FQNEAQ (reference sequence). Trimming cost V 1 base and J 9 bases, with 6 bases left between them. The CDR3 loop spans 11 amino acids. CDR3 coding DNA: TGTGCCAGCAGCTTAGGAGGCTCCCAGTACTTC. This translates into CASSLGGSQYF.

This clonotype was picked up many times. CDR3: CASSMGSSSGANVLTF. In DNA form, the CDR3 reads TGTGCCAGTAGTATGGGGTCAAGCTCTGGGGCCAACGTCCTGACTTTC. This chain uses TRBV19 with TRBJ2-6; D call uncertain. Trimming stripped 3 bases from V and 0 bases from J, with 9 bases between. This CDR3 contains 16 residues. CDR1 is LNHDA and CDR2 is SQIVND in the germline V gene (reference sequence).

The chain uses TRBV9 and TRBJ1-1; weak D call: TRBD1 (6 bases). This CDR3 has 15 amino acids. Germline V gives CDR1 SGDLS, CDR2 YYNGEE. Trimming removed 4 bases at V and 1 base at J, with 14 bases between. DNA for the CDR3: TGTGCCAGCAGCTCGAAAGGGGGTCGGAACACTGAAGCTTTCTTT. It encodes CASSSKGGRNTEAFF.

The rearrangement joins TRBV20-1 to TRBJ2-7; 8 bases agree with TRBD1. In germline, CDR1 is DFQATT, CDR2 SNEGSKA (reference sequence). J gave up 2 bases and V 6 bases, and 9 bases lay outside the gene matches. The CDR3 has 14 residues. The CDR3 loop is CSATDRDSTYEQYF. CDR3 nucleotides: TGCAGTGCGACGGACAGGGACTCGACCTACGAGCAGTACTTC.

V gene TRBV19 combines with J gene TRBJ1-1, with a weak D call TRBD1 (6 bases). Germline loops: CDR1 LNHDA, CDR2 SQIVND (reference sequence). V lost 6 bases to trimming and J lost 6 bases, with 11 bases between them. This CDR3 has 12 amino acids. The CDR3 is CASRMGASEAFF. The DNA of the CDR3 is TGTGCCAGTAGGATGGGGGCATCTGAAGCTTTCTTT.